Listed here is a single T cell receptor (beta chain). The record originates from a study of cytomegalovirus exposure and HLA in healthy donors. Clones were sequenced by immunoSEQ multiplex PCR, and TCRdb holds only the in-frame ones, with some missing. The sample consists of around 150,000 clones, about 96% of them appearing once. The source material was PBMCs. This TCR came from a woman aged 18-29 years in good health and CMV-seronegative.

The CDR3 loop reads CASSLTGSAGYGYTF. The CDR3 DNA is TGTGCCAGCAGCTTGACAGGATCGGCGGGCTATGGCTACACCTTC. The chain uses TRBV9 and TRBJ1-2, with D possibly being TRBD1 (6 bases). CDR1 is SGDLS, CDR2 YYNGEE, per germline. This CDR3 has 15 residues. The V and J ends lost 4 bases and 4 bases respectively, with 17 bases between them.